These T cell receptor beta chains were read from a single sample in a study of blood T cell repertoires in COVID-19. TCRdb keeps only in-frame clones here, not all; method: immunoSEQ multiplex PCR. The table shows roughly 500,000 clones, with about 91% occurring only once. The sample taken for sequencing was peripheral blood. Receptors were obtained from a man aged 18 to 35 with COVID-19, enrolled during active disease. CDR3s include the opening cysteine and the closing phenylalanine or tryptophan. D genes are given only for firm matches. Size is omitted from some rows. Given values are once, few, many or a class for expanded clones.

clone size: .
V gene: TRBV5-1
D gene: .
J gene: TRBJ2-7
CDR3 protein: CASSLAGGLTSYEQYF
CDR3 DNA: TGCGCCAGCAGCTTGGCGGGTGGACTAACCTCCTACGAGCAGTACTTC

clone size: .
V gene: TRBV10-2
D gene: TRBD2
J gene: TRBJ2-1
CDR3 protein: CASSDPSGYPYNEQFF
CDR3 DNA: TGCGCCAGCAGTGACCCTAGCGGGTACCCCTACAATGAGCAGTTCTTC

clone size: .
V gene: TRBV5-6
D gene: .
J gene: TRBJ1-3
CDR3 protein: CASSLRQSSGNTIYF
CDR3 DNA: TGTGCCAGCAGCTTGAGACAGAGCTCTGGAAACACCATATATTTT

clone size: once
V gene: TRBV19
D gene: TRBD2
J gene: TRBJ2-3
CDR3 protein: CASSLAGGFTDTQYF
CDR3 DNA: TGTGCCAGTAGCCTAGCGGGGGGTTTCACAGATACGCAGTATTTT

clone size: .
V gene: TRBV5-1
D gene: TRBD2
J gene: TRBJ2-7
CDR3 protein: CASSLAGRTYF
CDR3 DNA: TGCGCCAGCAGCTTAGCGGGGAGAACGTACTTC

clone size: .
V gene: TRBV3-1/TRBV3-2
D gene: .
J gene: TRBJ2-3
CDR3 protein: CASSQDVPGDTQYF
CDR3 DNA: TGTGCCAGCAGCCAAGATGTCCCCGGAGATACGCAGTATTTT

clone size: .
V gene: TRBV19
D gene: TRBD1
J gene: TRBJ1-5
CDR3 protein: CASSSQGNQPQHF
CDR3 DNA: TGTGCCAGTAGTTCACAGGGGAACCAGCCCCAGCATTTT

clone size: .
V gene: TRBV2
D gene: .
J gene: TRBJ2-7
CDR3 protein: CASSETFVRSYEQYF
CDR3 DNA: TGTGCCAGCAGTGAAACTTTTGTCAGGTCCTACGAGCAGTACTTC

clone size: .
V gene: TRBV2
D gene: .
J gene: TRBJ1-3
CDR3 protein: CASSELVRHAGNTIYF
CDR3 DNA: TGTGCCAGCAGTGAATTGGTCAGGCACGCTGGAAACACCATATATTTT

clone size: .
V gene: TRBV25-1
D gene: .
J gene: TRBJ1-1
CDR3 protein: CASSRRGRTEAFF
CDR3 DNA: TGTGCCAGCAGCAGGCGGGGTCGGACTGAAGCTTTCTTT

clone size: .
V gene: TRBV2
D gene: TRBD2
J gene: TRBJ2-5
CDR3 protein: CASSLGLAGPQETQYF
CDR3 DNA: TGTGCCAGCAGCCTGGGACTAGCGGGACCCCAAGAGACCCAGTACTTC

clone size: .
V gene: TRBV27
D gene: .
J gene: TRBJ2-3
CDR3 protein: CASSLPILLPGDTQYF
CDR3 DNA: TGTGCCAGCAGTTTACCCATCTTGCTTCCCGGAGATACGCAGTATTTT

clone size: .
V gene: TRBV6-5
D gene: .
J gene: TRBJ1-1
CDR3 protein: CASSYSDRNTEAFF
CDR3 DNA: TGTGCCAGCAGTTACTCGGACAGAAACACTGAAGCTTTCTTT

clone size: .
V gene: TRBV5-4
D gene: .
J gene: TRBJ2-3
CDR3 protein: CASSHPGQQDTQYF
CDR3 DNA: TGTGCCAGCAGCCACCCCGGACAACAAGATACGCAGTATTTT

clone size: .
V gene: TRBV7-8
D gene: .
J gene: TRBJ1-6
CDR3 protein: CASSLTGVQTPLHF
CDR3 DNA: TGTGCCAGCAGCTTGACAGGTGTCCAAACACCCCTCCACTTT

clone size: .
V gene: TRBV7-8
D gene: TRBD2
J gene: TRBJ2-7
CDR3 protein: CASSLMASGGALGSYEQYF
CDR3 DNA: TGTGCCAGCAGCTTAATGGCTAGCGGGGGGGCCTTGGGGTCCTACGAGCAGTACTTC

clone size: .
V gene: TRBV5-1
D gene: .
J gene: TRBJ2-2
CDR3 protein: CASSPGTPRTGELFF
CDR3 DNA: TGCGCCAGCAGTCCCGGGACTCCCAGAACCGGGGAGCTGTTTTTT

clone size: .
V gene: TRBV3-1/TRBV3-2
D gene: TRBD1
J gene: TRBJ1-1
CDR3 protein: CASSRILRDRDGGTEAFF
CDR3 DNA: TGTGCCAGCAGCCGAATACTCCGGGACAGGGATGGAGGGACTGAAGCTTTCTTT